This T cell receptor beta chain was retrieved from a study of T cells after posttransplantation cyclophosphamide. Notes on the study in general: Tissue-infiltrating T cells from skin or gut overlapped little with blood T cells. Recipient CMV seropositivity and CMV reactivation strongly tracked TRB clonality. Later post-transplant blood repertoires were often dominated by donor CD8+ memory clones.

The naive gate required viable CD3+CD4+ or CD3+CD8+ cells with CCR7+CD45RA+CD45RO-CD95-CD27+CD28+ phenotype. This related bone marrow graft donor gave peripheral blood on the day of marrow donation. Remarks on this clone: Its antigen is currently unknown.

This CDR3 has 15 amino acids. From germline, CDR1 is SGHRS and CDR2 YFSETQ. Trimming stripped 3 bases from V and 6 bases from J, with 16 bases between. The repertoire was sequenced with immunoSEQ multiplex PCR; TCRdb's copy has only in-frame clones and lacks some. The sample yields under 40,000 clones, around nine tenths seen once. The rearrangement uses TRBV5-1 and TRBJ2-1; tentatively, D is TRBD2 (7 bases). This sequence originates from a young man in good health and a related stem cell transplant donor. Material for sequencing was naive CD4+ T cells sorted from blood. The CDR3 sequence is CASSSGAGVVNEQFF. The CDR3 region has the DNA TGCGCCAGCAGCTCGGGGGCGGGGGTCGTCAATGAGCAGTTCTTC.